This T cell receptor (beta chain) came from a study of T-cell reconstitution after alpha-beta-depleted transplantation in children. The library targeted TCRbeta and was prepared with unique molecular identifiers. Each CDR3 protein gets one entry after TCRdb re-called the PCR reads with MiXCR. The data show 600,000 to 800,000 distinct CDR3 sequences, less than 15% seen once. There are many counts of this clonotype. Its antigen is still unknown. V dropped 5 bases and J dropped 5 bases, with 21 bases sitting between them. Germline V CDR1 and CDR2: MDHEN, SYDVKM. The CDR3 covers 16 residues. Notes on the study in general: There were reportedly several hundred expanded graft clones from which alpha-beta T cells came about two months after transplant. Newly generated T cells supplied most T-cell counts and diversity one year post-transplant.

J is TRBJ1-2 and V is TRBV28; weak D call: TRBD1 (6 bases). The receptor comes from a girl aged 2-9 years with congenital amegakaryocytic thrombocytopenia, due to receive a stem cell transplant. The sample here was PBMCs, taken before TCRalphabeta/CD19-depleted stem cell transplant. CDR3 in amino acids: CASSVSQGQGEYGYTF. The CDR3 region has the DNA TGTGCCAGCAGTGTGAGCCAGGGACAAGGGGAATATGGCTACACCTTC.